This entry lists 5 T cell receptor beta chains sequenced from one sample in a study of radiotherapy plus CTLA-4 blockade in lung cancer. Data came from immunoSEQ multiplex PCR; TCRdb stores just in-frame clones and leaves some out. Of about 68,000 clones in the sample, 70% to 80% were seen once. This specimen consisted of peripheral blood, obtained from a patient treated with radiotherapy plus ipilimumab. These receptors came from a human donor with non-small cell lung cancer who had a complete response to radiotherapy plus ipilimumab.

CDR3 region: CASSRDSEKLFF. CDR3 coding DNA: TGTGCCAGCAGTCGGGACAGTGAAAAACTGTTTTTT. V is TRBV25-1 and J is TRBJ1-4; 7 nucleotides agree with TRBD1. J was trimmed by 7 bases and V by 5 bases; bases with no gene match: 1. From germline, CDR1 is MGHDK and CDR2 SYGVNS. The CDR3 is made up of 12 amino acids.

V gene TRBV2 combines with J gene TRBJ1-6; TRBD1 matches 7 bases. CDR1 SNHLY and CDR2 FYNNEI come from the germline V gene. Losses at the gene ends were 7 bases for V and 7 bases for J; bases not matched to a gene: 10. The CDR3 is 15 residues long. CDR3 sequence: CASTEGGQTNSPLHF. In DNA, the CDR3 is TGTGCCAGCACAGAGGGGGGACAGACAAATTCACCCCTCCACTTT. Variable domain in full (rest from reference TRBV2 and TRBJ1-6): EPEVTQTPSHQVTQMGQEVILRCVPISNHLYFYWYRQILGQKVEFLVSFYNNEISEKSEIFDDQFSVERPDGSNFTLKIRSTKLEDSAMYFCASTEGGQTNSPLHFGNGTRLTVT.

The J gene is TRBJ1-5, the V gene TRBV19; 9 bases match TRBD1. Germline assignment: CDR1 LNHDA and CDR2 SQIVND (reference sequence). The CDR3 runs to 16 residues. Unmatched junction bases numbered 7, after V lost 7 bases and J lost 0 bases. The CDR3 protein is CASTGTGRGSNQPQHF. Here the CDR3 DNA reads TGTGCCAGTACCGGGACAGGGAGGGGTAGCAATCAGCCCCAGCATTTT.

The rearrangement joins TRBV7-9 to TRBJ2-1, with 7 bases identical to TRBD2. The CDR3 spans 15 residues. Germline V CDR1 and CDR2: SEHNR, FQNEAQ (reference sequence). With V trimmed by 1 base and J by 4 bases, 4 bases remained unmatched. The CDR3, as DNA: TGTGCCAGCAGCTTAGGTGGGACTACATACAATGAGCAGTTCTTC. Translation gives CASSLGGTTYNEQFF.

The rearrangement uses TRBV5-8 and TRBJ1-1, with 8 bases lining up with TRBD1. V was pared by 5 bases and J by 6 bases, with 3 bases of the junction left unmatched. The length of the CDR3 is 12 residues. The germline CDR1 and CDR2 sequences are SGHTS and YDEGEE. The chain's CDR3 is CASSYRGSEAFF. The CDR3, as DNA: TGTGCCAGCAGTTACAGGGGGTCTGAAGCTTTCTTT.